One sample yielded the 24 T cell receptor beta chains listed below, sequenced in a study of blood T cell repertoires in COVID-19. TCRdb's table, derived via immunoSEQ multiplex PCR, lists solely in-frame clones and lacks some. The table records about 45,000 clones, less than 90% of them present only once. What was sequenced was peripheral blood. These receptors originate from a human donor in a cohort sampled during active COVID-19.

In the case of this clone: At one boundary the junction diverges from the germline segment, which might be a read error. This chain uses TRBV5-5 with TRBJ1-2; TRBD1 is a possible D gene (5 bases). This CDR3 contains 14 residues. CDR1 and CDR2 (germline): SGHKS, YYEKEE (reference sequence). CDR3 sequence (DNA): TGTGCCAGCAGGTTGGACACCGCACACTATGGCTACACCTTC. Translating it yields CASRLDTAHYGYTF.

J is TRBJ2-5 and V is TRBV10-2; 10 nucleotides match TRBD2. V gave up 0 bases and J gave up 3 bases; unmatched junction bases: 4. Germline lookup yields CDR1 WSHSY and CDR2 SAAADI. The length of the CDR3 is 16 residues. CDR3 DNA: TGCGCCAGCAGTGAGTCTATAGCGGGGGGCGAAGAGACCCAGTACTTC. Translated: CASSESIAGGEETQYF.

The chain combines TRBV14 with TRBJ1-1; possibly TRBD1 for D (5 bases). Per germline, CDR1 SGHDN and CDR2 FVKESK. This CDR3 comprises 15 residues. The V gene lost 1 base and the J gene lost 5 bases, with 14 bases spanning the gap. The CDR3 is CASSQVVGGYTEAFF. The CDR3 nucleotides read TGTGCCAGCAGCCAAGTGGTCGGGGGGTATACTGAAGCTTTCTTT.

This clone was seen a handful of times. The chain combines TRBV4-1 with TRBJ2-7; no clear D gene. Trimming removed 0 bases from V and 1 base from J, with 10 bases in between. In germline, CDR1 is MGHRA, CDR2 YSYEKL. The length of the CDR3 is 15 residues. The CDR3: CASSQDPHGSYEQYF. The CDR3 nucleotides are TGCGCCAGCAGCCAAGATCCCCACGGTTCCTACGAGCAGTACTTC.

CDR3 DNA sequence: TGTGCCAGCAGAACTAGCGGGGGGGGTCATGAGCAGTTCTTC. Protein: CASRTSGGGHEQFF. The chain has TRBV14 and TRBJ2-1; 13 bases align to TRBD2. The CDR3 loop spans 14 amino acids. V lost 6 bases to trimming and J lost 8 bases; unmatched junction nucleotides: 4. The germline V gene encodes CDR1 SGHDN and CDR2 FVKESK.

This chain uses TRBV13 with TRBJ2-4; 7 positions match TRBD2. J lost 12 bases, V lost 5 bases, and 10 bases had no gene match. The CDR3 covers 13 residues. The V gene's germline CDR1 is PRHDT and CDR2 FYEKMQ (reference sequence). For the CDR3, the DNA is TGTGCCAGCAGCCTTCGGGGGGAGGGACGTCAGTACTTC. Translated: CASSLRGEGRQYF.

The chain combines TRBV19 with TRBJ1-2, with 9 bases aligning to TRBD1. Germline V gene lookup returns CDR1 LNHDA and CDR2 SQIVND (reference sequence). CDR3 length equals 13 residues. V was pared by 5 bases and J by 3 bases, with 1 base of the junction left unmatched. In DNA, the CDR3 is TGTGCCAGTAGTGACAGGGGGGACTATGGCTACACCTTC. Protein: CASSDRGDYGYTF.

The rearrangement joins TRBV7-6 to TRBJ1-1; TRBD1 matches at 7 bases. With 4 bases clipped from V and 7 bases from J, the junction kept 9 bases outside the gene matches. This CDR3 is built from 14 residues. Per germline, CDR1 SGHVS and CDR2 FNYEAQ. CDR3 nucleotides: TGTGCCAGCAGCTCCCAGGAGGGGGCGGTTGAAGCTTTCTTT. Translated, it gives CASSSQEGAVEAFF.

The chain carries TRBV5-6 and TRBJ2-5; D unresolved. The CDR3 runs 16 residues. The germline gives CDR1 SGHDT, CDR2 YYEEEE. Trimming took 6 bases from V and 5 from J, leaving 23 bases between them. The CDR3 DNA reads TGTGCCAGCACGTGGTCTGACCAGACTCGTCGCGAGACCCAGTACTTC. This codes for CASTWSDQTRRETQYF.

This chain joins TRBV15 and TRBJ1-1; D is possibly TRBD1 (5 bases). This CDR3 is 15 amino acids long. V was shortened by 0 bases and J by 4 bases, with 12 bases between the two germline ends. Germline lookup yields CDR1 LNHNV and CDR2 YYDKDF (reference sequence). CDR3 nucleotides: TGTGCCACCAGCAGAGACAGGGAAATCGGCACTGAAGCTTTCTTT. Encoded protein: CATSRDREIGTEAFF. The whole variable domain, remainder taken from reference TRBV15 and TRBJ1-1, is DAMVIQNPRYQVTQFGKPVTLSCSQTLNHNVMYWYQQKSSQAPKLLFHYYDKDFNNEADTPDNFQSRRPNTSFCFLDIRSPGLGDTAMYLCATSRDREIGTEAFFGQGTRLTVV.

CDR3 amino acids: CASSRRSQPQHF. In nucleotides, the CDR3 is TGTGCCAGCAGTCGACGGAGTCAGCCCCAGCATTTT. This chain joins TRBV2 and TRBJ1-5; D uncertain. V was shortened by 5 bases and J by 6 bases, with 8 bases between the two germline ends. The V gene's germline CDR1 is SNHLY and CDR2 FYNNEI. The CDR3 is 12 amino acids.

The V call is TRBV29-1, the J call TRBJ2-7; 9 positions match TRBD1. V trimming: 4 bases; J trimming: 3 bases; junction bases outside the gene matches: 4. This CDR3 has 13 amino acids. CDR1 is SQVTM, CDR2 ANQGSEA, per germline. The CDR3, as DNA: TGCAGCGTTGGCCGGGACAGGGTCTACGAGCAGTACTTC. It yields the protein CSVGRDRVYEQYF.

In this sample, this clone turned up a few times. CDR3: CASSLTGGRGATNEKLFF. The CDR3 DNA sequence: TGTGCCAGCAGTCTAACCGGGGGGAGAGGCGCAACTAATGAAAAACTGTTTTTT. The J gene is TRBJ1-4, the V gene TRBV6-4; a possible D gene is TRBD1 (5 bases). Germline CDR1 is MRHNA and CDR2 is SNTAGT. The CDR3 consists of 18 residues. Between the trimmed V and J ends, which lost 5 bases and 0 bases, there was a span of 19 bases.

The chain uses TRBV4-2 and TRBJ2-5; no firm D call. The length of the CDR3 is 13 residues. Germline-derived CDR1 and CDR2 are LGHNA and YNFKEQ. The V end lost 2 bases, the J end lost 5 bases, and 9 bases lay between the germline ends. The CDR3 bases are TGTGCCAGCAGCCAAATGGTGGCTGAGACCCAGTACTTC. Its translation: CASSQMVAETQYF.

The rearrangement uses TRBV11-2 and TRBJ2-2; a weak D match, TRBD2 (6 bases). CDR1 SGHAT and CDR2 FQNNGV come from the germline V gene. V was trimmed by 5 bases and J by 3 bases, leaving 16 bases between them. The CDR3 is 16 residues long. The CDR3 loop reads CASSLNRDFYTGELFF. For the CDR3, the DNA is TGTGCCAGCAGCCTAAACCGGGACTTTTACACCGGGGAGCTGTTTTTT.

The chain carries TRBV5-6 and TRBJ2-1; possible D gene TRBD1, 6 bases. V dropped 3 bases and J dropped 6 bases, with 13 bases sitting between them. Germline values: CDR1 SGHDT, CDR2 YYEEEE. The CDR3 is 14 residues long. The CDR3 sequence: CASSSGTLGNEQFF. Written as DNA, the CDR3 is TGTGCCAGCAGCTCCGGGACATTGGGCAATGAGCAGTTCTTC.

This chain connects TRBV3-1 (or the pseudogene TRBV3-2) to TRBJ2-2; TRBD2 aligns across 8 bases. Germline CDR1 is LGHDT and CDR2 is YNNKEL (reference sequence). After removal of 4 bases from V and 4 bases from J, the junction contained 5 bases not matched to a gene. The CDR3 is made up of 15 amino acids. CDR3 loop: CASSLRLAGTGELFF. CDR3 sequence (DNA): TGTGCCAGCAGCCTAAGGCTAGCGGGCACCGGGGAGCTGTTTTTT.

The chain combines TRBV19 with TRBJ2-1; D is unclear. The CDR3 is made up of 13 amino acids. Germline V lookup: CDR1 LNHDA, CDR2 SQIVND (reference sequence). Trimming cost V 5 bases and J 5 bases, with 10 bases left between them. The CDR3 loop reads CASSGQADNEQFF. The CDR3 DNA sequence: TGTGCCAGTAGTGGGCAGGCCGACAATGAGCAGTTCTTC.

The rearrangement joins TRBV5-6 to TRBJ2-5; D unclear. Looked up from germline, CDR1 is SGHDT and CDR2 is YYEEEE. This CDR3 has 14 residues. The V and J ends lost 4 bases and 1 base respectively, with 11 bases between them. CDR3 sequence: CASSRSRIQETQYF. The CDR3 DNA is TGTGCCAGCAGCCGGAGTAGGATCCAAGAGACCCAGTACTTC.

The V gene is TRBV18, the J gene TRBJ2-2, with D maybe TRBD1 (6 bases). Deletions cut 4 bases from V and 8 bases from J, with 14 bases between. Looked up from germline, CDR1 is KGHSH and CDR2 is LQKENI. This CDR3 has 14 residues. The CDR3 region is CASSHHQGPGELFF. The CDR3 coding sequence is TGTGCCAGCTCACATCATCAGGGGCCAGGGGAGCTGTTTTTT.

V usage is TRBV7-2 and J usage is TRBJ2-1, with TRBD2 matching over 9 bases. Germline CDR1 and CDR2: SGHTA and FQGNSA. Trimming removed 7 bases from V and 9 bases from J; junction bases left unmatched: 10. The CDR3 is made up of 14 amino acids. The CDR3 DNA follows: TGTGCCAGCAACAACCGCGGGGGGGCAGTTGAGCAGTTCTTC. Residues: CASNNRGGAVEQFF.

J is TRBJ2-7 and V is TRBV6-1; D might be TRBD1 (6 bases). The CDR3 has 13 amino acids. The germline CDR1 and CDR2 sequences are MNHNS and SASEGT. Trimming cost V 3 bases and J 0 bases, with 6 bases left between them. The CDR3 loop is CASSEDSSYEQYF. The CDR3 DNA reads as TGTGCCAGCAGTGAGGACAGCTCCTACGAGCAGTACTTC.

The chain uses TRBV21-1 and TRBJ2-7; the table's D call of TRBD2 was not tested on the DNA. TRBV21-1 is recorded as a pseudogene. CDR3 size: 13 residues. In DNA, the CDR3 is TGTGCCAACGAGGGGGGGGCCTACTACGAGCAGTACTTC. It encodes CANEGGAYYEQYF.

The V gene is TRBV5-4, the J gene TRBJ2-1, with D maybe TRBD2 (6 bases). Germline V gene lookup returns CDR1 SGHNT and CDR2 YYREEE (reference sequence). Trimming pared 2 bases from V and 2 bases from J, leaving 11 bases between. CDR3 size: 15 residues. CDR3 bases: TGTGCCAGCAGCTTTGGAGGGGAAGCCTACAATGAGCAGTTCTTC. Translated, it gives CASSFGGEAYNEQFF.